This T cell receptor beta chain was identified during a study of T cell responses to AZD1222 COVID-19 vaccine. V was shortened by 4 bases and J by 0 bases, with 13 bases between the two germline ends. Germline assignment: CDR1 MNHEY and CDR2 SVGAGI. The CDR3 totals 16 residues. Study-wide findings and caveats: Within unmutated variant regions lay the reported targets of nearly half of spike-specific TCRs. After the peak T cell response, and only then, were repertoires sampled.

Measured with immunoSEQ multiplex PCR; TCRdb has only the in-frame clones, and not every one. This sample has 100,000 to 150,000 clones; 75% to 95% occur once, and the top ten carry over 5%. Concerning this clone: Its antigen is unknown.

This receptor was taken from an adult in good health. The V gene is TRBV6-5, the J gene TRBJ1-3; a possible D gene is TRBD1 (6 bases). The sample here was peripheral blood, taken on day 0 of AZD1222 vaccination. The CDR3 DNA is TGTGCCAGCAGTTTCCTCAGGGGTGCCTCTGGAAACACCATATATTTT. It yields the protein CASSFLRGASGNTIYF.